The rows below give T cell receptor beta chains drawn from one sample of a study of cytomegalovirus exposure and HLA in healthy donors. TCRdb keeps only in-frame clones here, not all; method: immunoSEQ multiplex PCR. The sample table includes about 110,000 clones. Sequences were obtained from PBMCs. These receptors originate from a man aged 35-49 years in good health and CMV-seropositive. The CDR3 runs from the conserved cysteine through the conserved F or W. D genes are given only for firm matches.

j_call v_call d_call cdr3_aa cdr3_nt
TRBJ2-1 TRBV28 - CASSLGYLTTNNEQFF TGTGCCAGCAGTTTGGGCTACCTGACAACAAACAATGAGCAGTTCTTC
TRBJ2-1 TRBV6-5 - CASSYLEGQEQFF TGTGCCAGCAGTTACTTGGAGGGGCAAGAGCAGTTCTTC
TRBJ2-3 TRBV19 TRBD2 CASSIGYGLAGGPTDTQYF TGTGCCAGTAGTATAGGGTACGGACTAGCGGGAGGGCCAACAGATACGCAGTATTTT
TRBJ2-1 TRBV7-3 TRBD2 CASSLGGTILYNEQFF TGTGCCAGCAGCTTAGGGGGGACTATTCTTTACAATGAGCAGTTCTTC
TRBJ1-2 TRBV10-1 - CASRRGRAHFGFSYGYTF TGCGCCAGCAGAAGAGGGCGGGCCCACTTCGGGTTTAGCTATGGCTACACCTTC
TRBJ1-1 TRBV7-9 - CASSPRRVLNTEAFF TGTGCCAGCAGCCCTCGACGGGTGTTGAACACTGAAGCTTTCTTT
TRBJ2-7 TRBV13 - CASSLERKAYEQYF TGTGCCAGCAGCTTAGAGCGGAAGGCCTACGAGCAGTACTTC
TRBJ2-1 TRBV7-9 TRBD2 CASTLQLAGGNEQFF TGTGCCAGCACCCTACAACTAGCGGGAGGGAATGAGCAGTTCTTC
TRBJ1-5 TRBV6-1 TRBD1 CASSEKVGTASNQPQHF TGTGCCAGCAGTGAAAAGGTGGGGACAGCTAGCAATCAGCCCCAGCATTTT
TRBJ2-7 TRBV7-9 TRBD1 CASSLGTGWPEQYF TGTGCCAGCAGCTTAGGGACAGGGTGGCCCGAGCAGTACTTC
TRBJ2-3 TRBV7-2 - CASSLVSRKGADTQYF TGTGCCAGCAGCTTAGTGTCCAGGAAGGGAGCAGATACGCAGTATTTT
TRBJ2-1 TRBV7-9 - CASSLVGGYNEQFF TGTGCCAGCAGCTTAGTGGGGGGATACAATGAGCAGTTCTTC
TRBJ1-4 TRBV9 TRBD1 CASGGQGTGAEKLFF TGTGCCAGCGGGGGACAGGGAACGGGTGCTGAAAAACTGTTTTTT
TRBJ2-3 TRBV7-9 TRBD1 CASSRQGSTDTQYF TGTGCCAGCAGCCGACAGGGGAGCACAGATACGCAGTATTTT
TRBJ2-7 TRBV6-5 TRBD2 CASSYGTSAPLVEQYF TGTGCCAGCAGTTACGGCACTAGCGCCCCATTGGTCGAGCAGTACTTC
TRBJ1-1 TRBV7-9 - CASRAPGFLNTEAFF TGTGCCAGCAGGGCCCCCGGGTTCTTGAACACTGAAGCTTTCTTT
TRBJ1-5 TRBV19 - CASSIVGGSNQPQHF TGTGCCAGTAGTATAGTAGGCGGGAGCAATCAGCCCCAGCATTTT
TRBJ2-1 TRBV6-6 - CASQPGRSYNEQFF TGTGCCAGCCAGCCAGGGAGGTCCTACAATGAGCAGTTCTTC
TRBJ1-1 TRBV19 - CAGSVGLNTEAFF TGTGCCGGGAGCGTTGGATTGAACACTGAAGCTTTCTTT
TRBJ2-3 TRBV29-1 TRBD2 CSVQGAGGPLGDTQYF TGCAGCGTACAAGGTGCGGGAGGGCCCCTTGGAGATACGCAGTATTTT
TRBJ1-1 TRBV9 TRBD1 CASSPETGLSTEAFF TGTGCCAGCAGCCCGGAGACAGGGTTGAGCACTGAAGCTTTCTTT
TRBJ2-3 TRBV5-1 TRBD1 CASSLARGTGGTDTQYF TGCGCCAGCAGCTTGGCCCGGGGGACAGGGGGCACAGATACGCAGTATTTT
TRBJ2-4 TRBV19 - CASSIDAGQRVSIQYF TGTGCCAGTAGTATAGATGCGGGACAGCGGGTGAGCATTCAGTACTTC
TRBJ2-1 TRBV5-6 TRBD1 CASSGGQFAYEQFF TGTGCCAGCAGCGGGGGACAGTTTGCCTATGAGCAGTTCTTC
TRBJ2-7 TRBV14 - CASTPWTGNEQYF TGTGCCAGCACCCCTTGGACGGGGAACGAGCAGTACTTC
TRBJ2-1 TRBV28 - CASTPGGSTGNEQFF TGTGCCAGCACCCCGGGTGGGAGTACGGGCAATGAGCAGTTCTTC
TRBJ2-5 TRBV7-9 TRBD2 CASSRGGTTFGETQYF TGTGCCAGCAGCCGGGGGGGGACCACCTTCGGGGAGACCCAGTACTTC
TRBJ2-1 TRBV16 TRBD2 CASSQGTTPNEQFF TGTGCCAGCAGCCAAGGGACTACCCCCAATGAGCAGTTCTTC
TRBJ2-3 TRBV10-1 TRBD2 CASSDRGLAGSTDTQYF TGCGCCAGCAGTGACCGCGGGCTAGCGGGGTCCACAGATACGCAGTATTTT
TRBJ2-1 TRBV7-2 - CASSLVAVTDNEQFF TGTGCCAGCAGCTTAGTAGCGGTCACAGACAATGAGCAGTTCTTC
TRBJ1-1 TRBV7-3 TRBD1 CASSLRAGQGRFWNTEAFF TGTGCCAGCAGCTTAAGAGCCGGACAGGGAAGGTTCTGGAACACTGAAGCTTTCTTT
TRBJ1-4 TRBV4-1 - CASSRRNVGGPANEKLFF TGCGCCAGCAGCCGACGCAACGTCGGGGGGCCCGCTAATGAAAAACTGTTTTTT
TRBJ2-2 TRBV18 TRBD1 CASSRQGNTGELFF TGTGCCAGCTCACGACAGGGGAACACCGGGGAGCTGTTTTTT
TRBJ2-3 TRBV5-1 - CASSLGSSAPGSDTQYF TGCGCCAGCAGCTTAGGTTCCTCAGCTCCCGGGTCAGATACGCAGTATTTT